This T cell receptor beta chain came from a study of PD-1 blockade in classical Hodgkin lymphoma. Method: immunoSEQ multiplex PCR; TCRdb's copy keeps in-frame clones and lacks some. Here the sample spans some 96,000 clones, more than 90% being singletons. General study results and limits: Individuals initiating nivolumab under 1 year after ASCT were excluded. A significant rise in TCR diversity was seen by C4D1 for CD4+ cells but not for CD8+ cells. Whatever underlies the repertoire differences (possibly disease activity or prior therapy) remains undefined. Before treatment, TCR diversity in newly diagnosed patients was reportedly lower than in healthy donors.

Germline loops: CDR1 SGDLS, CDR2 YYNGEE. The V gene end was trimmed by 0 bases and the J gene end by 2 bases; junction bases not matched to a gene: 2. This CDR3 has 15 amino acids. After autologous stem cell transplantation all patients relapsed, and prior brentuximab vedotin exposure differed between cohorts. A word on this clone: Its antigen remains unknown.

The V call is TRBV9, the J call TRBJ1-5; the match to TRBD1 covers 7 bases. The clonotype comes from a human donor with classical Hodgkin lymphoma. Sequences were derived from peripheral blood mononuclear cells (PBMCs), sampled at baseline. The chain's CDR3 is CASSVGGQGNQPQHF. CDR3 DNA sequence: TGTGCCAGCAGCGTAGGAGGACAGGGCAATCAGCCCCAGCATTTT.